These 13 T cell receptor beta chains were sequenced from one sample in a study of CD8+ T cells in alopecia areata. Sample treatment: oral pan-JAK inhibitor, 5-10 mg twice daily. As the sequencing template, cDNA was produced by extracting RNA and reverse transcribing it. The repertoire was sequenced with immunoSEQ multiplex PCR; TCRdb's copy has only in-frame clones and lacks some. The sample contains 170,000 or so clones, around 50% of which appear only once. Sample: CD8+ T cells sorted from blood, taken at week 24, from a patient treated with tofacitinib. The receptors were gathered from a human donor with alopecia areata.

This clone showed up just a few times. The V gene is TRBV13, the J gene TRBJ2-7; 7 nucleotides line up with TRBD2. There are 12 residues in the CDR3. The V segment lost 6 bases and the J segment 4 bases; nucleotides outside the gene matches: 3. The germline CDR1 and CDR2 sequences are PRHDT and FYEKMQ (reference sequence). The CDR3, as DNA: TGTGCCAGCAGTTCCGGGAGGTACGAGCAGTACTTC. This translates into CASSSGRYEQYF.

The rearrangement uses TRBV20-1 and TRBJ2-7; maybe TRBD2 (5 bases). This CDR3 comprises 11 residues. In germline, CDR1 is DFQATT, CDR2 SNEGSKA (reference sequence). For the CDR3, the DNA is TGCAGCGCTGACTATTTGGGGGAGCAGTACTTC. Its translation: CSADYLGEQYF.

This chain connects TRBV5-1 to TRBJ2-3, with TRBD2 matching 10 bases. Looked up from germline, CDR1 is SGHRS and CDR2 is YFSETQ. J gave up 6 bases and V 5 bases, and 3 bases lay outside the gene matches. This CDR3 comprises 13 residues. The CDR3 loop is CASSWGLADTQYF. The CDR3 nucleotides read TGCGCCAGCAGTTGGGGACTAGCGGATACGCAGTATTTT.

J is TRBJ1-2 and V is TRBV30, with 8 bases identical to TRBD1. J lost 1 base, V lost 5 bases, and 3 bases had no gene match. This CDR3 comprises 13 residues. Germline V lookup: CDR1 GTSNPN, CDR2 SVGIG (reference sequence). CDR3 amino acids: CAWGQGVNYGYTF. As DNA, the CDR3 is TGTGCCTGGGGACAGGGCGTTAACTATGGCTACACCTTC. The whole variable domain, remainder taken from reference TRBV30 and TRBJ1-2, is SQTIHQWPATLVQPVGSPLSLECTVEGTSNPNLYWYRQAAGRGLQLLFYSVGIGQISSEVPQNLSASRPQDRQFILSSKKLLLSDSGFYLCAWGQGVNYGYTFGSGTRLTVV.

The rearrangement links TRBV4-1 to TRBJ1-5; D gene unclear. The V gene's germline CDR1 is MGHRA and CDR2 YSYEKL. This CDR3 spans 16 amino acids. The germline V and J ends were trimmed by 0 bases and 0 bases, with 9 bases remaining between them. In nucleotides, the CDR3 is TGCGCCAGCAGCCAAGAGCCGATGAATAGCAATCAGCCCCAGCATTTT. Protein product: CASSQEPMNSNQPQHF.

The chain uses TRBV13 and TRBJ2-3; 11 nucleotides agree with TRBD2. CDR1 PRHDT and CDR2 FYEKMQ come from the germline V gene (reference sequence). V dropped 4 bases and J dropped 3; count of bases not matched to a gene: 9. The CDR3 is 17 amino acids. CDR3 loop: CASSSLLAGDSTDTQYF. The CDR3 DNA reads as TGTGCCAGCAGCTCCCTACTAGCGGGGGACAGTACAGATACGCAGTATTTT.

This clone appeared a few times. CDR3 nucleotides: TGTGCCAGCTCACCACGGGGGGCTTTGGAGCAGTACTTC. Amino acid sequence: CASSPRGALEQYF. J is TRBJ2-7 and V is TRBV18, with D perhaps TRBD1 or TRBD2 (6 bases each). This CDR3 contains 13 residues. The germline V gene has CDR1 KGHSH and CDR2 LQKENI. The V and J ends lost 1 base and 7 bases respectively, with 11 bases between them.

This clone showed up just a few times. The chain links TRBV19 to TRBJ2-7; weak D call: TRBD1 (6 bases). Trimming pared 5 bases from V and 3 bases from J, leaving 14 bases between. The CDR3 has 14 amino acids. Germline V gene lookup returns CDR1 LNHDA and CDR2 SQIVND (reference sequence). In DNA form, the CDR3 reads TGTGCCAGTAGTGCTGGCAGGGGCGGCTACGAGCAGTACTTC. Translating it yields CASSAGRGGYEQYF.

V gene TRBV5-1 combines with J gene TRBJ2-3, with D tentatively TRBD1 or TRBD2 (5 bases each). There are 16 residues in the CDR3. Trimming took 7 bases from V and 5 from J, leaving 23 bases between them. Germline loops: CDR1 SGHRS, CDR2 YFSETQ. CDR3 sequence (DNA): TGCGCCAGCGAATCCCGGGGCCCCACGGTCAGAGATACGCAGTATTTT. The encoded protein is CASESRGPTVRDTQYF.

This chain joins TRBV15 and TRBJ1-5; D gene unclear. The V gene's germline CDR1 is LNHNV and CDR2 YYDKDF (reference sequence). Between the trimmed V and J ends, which lost 3 bases and 6 bases, there was a span of 6 bases. The CDR3 spans 12 residues. The CDR3 DNA follows: TGTGCCACCAGCAGGGCGACTCAGCCCCAGCATTTT. Translation gives CATSRATQPQHF. Full variable domain (rest looked up from reference TRBV15 and TRBJ1-5): DAMVIQNPRYQVTQFGKPVTLSCSQTLNHNVMYWYQQKSSQAPKLLFHYYDKDFNNEADTPDNFQSRRPNTSFCFLDIRSPGLGDTAMYLCATSRATQPQHFGDGTRLSIL.

The V and J genes are TRBV13 and TRBJ1-2; 7 positions match TRBD1. There are 14 residues in the CDR3. From germline, CDR1 is PRHDT and CDR2 FYEKMQ (reference sequence). Trimming cost V 5 bases and J 6 bases; bases outside gene matches: 9. Here the CDR3 reads CASSVGQRRDGYTF. The CDR3 DNA reads as TGTGCCAGCAGCGTGGGACAGCGGAGGGATGGCTACACCTTC.

This clone was seen only a few times. This chain connects TRBV2 to TRBJ2-4; D could derive from TRBD1 or TRBD2 (5 bases each). Germline CDR1 SNHLY, CDR2 FYNNEI. Trimming took 10 bases from V and 0 from J, leaving 13 bases between them. The CDR3 covers 14 residues. The CDR3 here is CATEGILAKNIQYF. CDR3 in DNA: TGTGCCACTGAGGGGATACTAGCCAAAAACATTCAGTACTTC.

The V call is TRBV10-3, the J call TRBJ2-7, with 8 bases that match TRBD1. Germline V gene lookup returns CDR1 ENHRY and CDR2 SYGVKD. V was pared by 7 bases and J by 7 bases, with 6 bases of the junction left unmatched. There are 12 residues in the CDR3. The CDR3 DNA is TGTGCCATCATGGACAGGGCCGGGGAGCAGTACTTC. Translating gives CAIMDRAGEQYF.